A single sample gave rise to the 20 T cell receptor beta chains below, sequenced in a study of blood T cell repertoires in COVID-19. Sequencing was performed with immunoSEQ multiplex PCR; in TCRdb, only in-frame clones are kept and a portion is missing. In the table there are about 80,000 clones, more than 70% of which are singletons. Input material: peripheral blood. These receptors were taken from an older man with active or convalescent COVID-19.

This clone has just one count. The chain combines TRBV19 with TRBJ1-4; D is undetermined. In germline, CDR1 is LNHDA, CDR2 SQIVND (reference sequence). V lost 3 bases to trimming and J lost 7 bases, with 15 bases between them. The CDR3 is 15 residues long. The CDR3 sequence is CASSIQGASGEKLFF. CDR3 in DNA: TGTGCCAGTAGTATTCAAGGAGCGTCTGGTGAAAAACTGTTTTTT.

The chain employs TRBV7-9 and TRBJ2-7; TRBD2 might be the D (5 bases). The V gene lost 5 bases and the J gene lost 2 bases, with 13 bases spanning the gap. The CDR3 is 14 amino acids. Per the germline V gene, CDR1 is SEHNR and CDR2 is FQNEAQ (reference sequence). Here the CDR3 reads CASSTAGPTYEQYF. The CDR3 region has the DNA TGTGCCAGCAGCACGGCGGGCCCTACCTACGAGCAGTACTTC. Variable domain in full (rest from reference TRBV7-9 and TRBJ2-7): DTGVSQNPRHKITKRGQNVTFRCDPISEHNRLYWYRQTLGQGPEFLTYFQNEAQLEKSRLLSDRFSAERPKGSFSTLEIQRTEQGDSAMYLCASSTAGPTYEQYFGPGTRLTVT.

The gene calls are TRBV28 and TRBJ2-7; 7 bases fit TRBD2. The CDR3 length is 16 residues. V lost 3 bases, J lost 7 bases, and 15 bases stayed unmatched. Germline CDR1 and CDR2: MDHEN and SYDVKM. The CDR3: CASSFRGGTTLWEQYF. For the CDR3, the DNA is TGTGCCAGCAGTTTTCGGGGCGGGACTACCCTTTGGGAGCAGTACTTC.

The rearrangement links TRBV10-2 to TRBJ1-2; D may be TRBD1 (5 bases). Germline V CDR1 and CDR2: WSHSY, SAAADI. This CDR3 is 15 amino acids long. Trimming took 2 bases from V and 4 from J, leaving 14 bases between them. CDR3 residues: CASSEPPTVSYGYTF. DNA of the CDR3: TGCGCCAGCAGTGAGCCGCCGACAGTCTCCTATGGCTACACCTTC.

This clone was counted once. This sequence joins TRBV19 and TRBJ2-7; 7 bases map to TRBD2. Germline CDR1 and CDR2: LNHDA and SQIVND (reference sequence). This CDR3 has 13 amino acids. The junction had 3 bases not matched to a gene; V was cut back by 3 bases and J by 4 bases. The CDR3 DNA follows: TGTGCCAGTAGTATGGCCGGGAGGTACGAGCAGTACTTC. Amino acid sequence: CASSMAGRYEQYF.

The J gene is TRBJ1-5, the V gene TRBV7-8; D possibly corresponds to TRBD1 (6 bases). Per the germline V gene, CDR1 is SGHVS and CDR2 is FQNEAQ. Deletions cut 5 bases from V and 6 bases from J, with 17 bases between. The CDR3 runs 15 residues. CDR3 residues: CASSIQGRGFQPQHF. CDR3 bases: TGTGCCAGCAGCATACAGGGCCGAGGATTTCAGCCCCAGCATTTT. Full variable domain (rest looked up from reference TRBV7-8 and TRBJ1-5): GAGVSQSPRYKVAKRGQDVALRCDPISGHVSLFWYQQALGQGPEFLTYFQNEAQLDKSGLPSDRFFAERPEGSVSTLKIQRTQQEDSAVYLCASSIQGRGFQPQHFGDGTRLSIL.

The chain employs TRBV6-2 or TRBV6-3 and TRBJ2-5; 7 bases agree with TRBD1. Germline trimming cut 3 bases from V and 2 bases from J; bases unmatched to any gene: 6. The germline V gene has CDR1 MNHEY and CDR2 SVGEGT. The CDR3 has 15 residues. For the CDR3, the DNA is TGTGCCAGCAGTTATTCTTGGGACAGACAAGAGACCCAGTACTTC. It yields the protein CASSYSWDRQETQYF.

J is TRBJ1-5 and V is TRBV7-2, with D uncertain. V lost 2 bases, J lost 4 bases, and 6 bases lay in between. The length of the CDR3 is 13 residues. Germline assignment: CDR1 SGHTA and CDR2 FQGNSA. The CDR3 sequence: CASSLNQNQPQHF. The CDR3 region has the DNA TGTGCCAGCAGCTTAAATCAAAATCAGCCCCAGCATTTT.

The V gene is TRBV19, the J gene TRBJ1-2; 7 bases agree with TRBD1. This CDR3 comprises 14 residues. J was trimmed by 6 bases and V by 5 bases; bases with no gene match: 9. Germline V gives CDR1 LNHDA, CDR2 SQIVND (reference sequence). The CDR3 DNA reads TGTGCCAGTAGTCCCTTTAAAGACAGGGATGGCTACACCTTC. Its protein product is CASSPFKDRDGYTF. Complete variable domain (other parts from reference TRBV19 and TRBJ1-2): DGGITQSPKYLFRKEGQNVTLSCEQNLNHDAMYWYRQDPGQGLRLIYYSQIVNDFQKGDIAEGYSVSREKKESFPLTVTSAQKNPTAFYLCASSPFKDRDGYTFGSGTRLTVV.

The V call is TRBV28, the J call TRBJ2-5, with 8 bases aligning to TRBD2. CDR3 size: 15 residues. V lost 8 bases to trimming and J lost 5 bases; unmatched junction nucleotides: 13. Germline loops: CDR1 MDHEN, CDR2 SYDVKM. The CDR3 loop is CASRRGEGSLETQYF. The CDR3 DNA is TGTGCCAGCCGGCGGGGGGAGGGTTCTTTGGAGACCCAGTACTTC. The full variable domain, its missing parts supplied by reference TRBV28 and TRBJ2-5, is DVKVTQSSRYLVKRTGEKVFLECVQDMDHENMFWYRQDPGLGLRLIYFSYDVKMKEKGDIPEGYSVSREKKERFSLILESASTNQTSMYLCASRRGEGSLETQYFGPGTRLLVL.

The chain is built from TRBV3-1 (or the pseudogene TRBV3-2) and TRBJ2-3; 9 positions agree with TRBD2. CDR3 length equals 15 residues. The V gene's germline CDR1 is LGHDT and CDR2 YNNKEL (reference sequence). V lost 4 bases, J lost 3 bases, and 5 bases stayed unmatched. CDR3 loop: CASSPRGLATDTQYF. The DNA for the CDR3 is TGTGCCAGCAGCCCTCGAGGACTAGCGACAGATACGCAGTATTTT.

CDR3 residues: CASTVSGSRTDTQYF. The CDR3 nucleotides read TGTGCCAGCACCGTTAGCGGGTCCCGGACAGATACGCAGTATTTT. The genes are TRBV7-2 and TRBJ2-3; 7 bases are shared with TRBD2. This CDR3 spans 15 amino acids. V dropped 7 bases and J dropped 3; count of bases not matched to a gene: 10. Germline lookup yields CDR1 SGHTA and CDR2 FQGNSA.

This clone was observed a single time. The chain uses TRBV5-1 and TRBJ2-7, with D maybe TRBD2 (6 bases). The V gene's germline CDR1 is SGHRS and CDR2 YFSETQ. CDR3 size: 14 residues. V was pared by 0 bases and J by 2 bases, with 9 bases between. In nucleotides, the CDR3 is TGCGCCAGCAGCTTGGTCCCGGGGGCCTACGAGCAGTACTTC. The encoded protein is CASSLVPGAYEQYF.

The rearrangement joins TRBV5-5 to TRBJ2-3; 9 nucleotides agree with TRBD1. CDR3 length equals 15 residues. V gave up 2 bases and J gave up 2 bases; unmatched junction bases: 3. The V gene's germline CDR1 is SGHKS and CDR2 YYEKEE (reference sequence). In DNA, the CDR3 is TGTGCCAGCAGCTTTGGGACAGGGCCCACAGATACGCAGTATTTT. Its translation is CASSFGTGPTDTQYF.

A single count supports this clone. The chain is built from TRBV6-2 or TRBV6-3 and TRBJ1-5; no firm D call. V was shortened by 4 bases and J by 3 bases, with 13 bases between the two germline ends. The CDR3 sequence is 15 residues long. The germline V gene has CDR1 MNHEY and CDR2 SVGEGT. The DNA for the CDR3 is TGTGCCAGCAGTTCTGGCTCCCCTTCCAATCAGCCCCAGCATTTT. Translated: CASSSGSPSNQPQHF.

The chain employs TRBV27 and TRBJ2-7; 8 bases fit TRBD1. The CDR3 is 14 amino acids. Germline values: CDR1 MNHEY, CDR2 SMNVEV (reference sequence). After removal of 5 bases from V and 2 bases from J, the junction contained 5 bases not matched to a gene. The CDR3 DNA reads TGTGCCAGCAGTACCGCGACAGGGGCCTACGAGCAGTACTTC. It is translated as CASSTATGAYEQYF.

The chain recombines TRBV6-1 with TRBJ1-2; no clear D gene. With 1 base removed from V and 4 bases from J, the gap between germline ends came to 7 bases. The CDR3 runs to 13 residues. The germline CDR1 and CDR2 sequences are MNHNS and SASEGT. CDR3 region: CASSEVSSYGYTF. The CDR3 nucleotides are TGTGCCAGCAGTGAAGTCTCCAGCTATGGCTACACCTTC.

V and J are TRBV7-8 and TRBJ2-3, with TRBD2 as a possible D gene (6 bases). With 1 base removed from V and 2 bases from J, the gap between germline ends came to 10 bases. CDR3 length: 15 residues. CDR1 SGHVS and CDR2 FQNEAQ come from the germline V gene. In DNA form, the CDR3 reads TGTGCCAGCAGCTTAGGTCGGGGGAACACAGATACGCAGTATTTT. Amino acid sequence: CASSLGRGNTDTQYF.

The chain carries TRBV9 and TRBJ1-1; 10 bases line up with TRBD1. There are 16 residues in the CDR3. Germline CDR1 is SGDLS and CDR2 is YYNGEE. Trimming cost V 4 bases and J 5 bases; bases outside gene matches: 11. CDR3 DNA sequence: TGTGCCAGCAGCCCTCTGACAGGGGGCTTGGTTACTGAAGCTTTCTTT. It encodes CASSPLTGGLVTEAFF.

The rearrangement links TRBV19 to TRBJ1-3; possible D gene TRBD1, 6 bases. This CDR3 is 15 amino acids long. Germline CDR1 LNHDA, CDR2 SQIVND (reference sequence). Trimming stripped 7 bases from V and 1 base from J, with 14 bases between. Here the CDR3 DNA reads TGTGCCAGTACCCCGGACAGTTTTTCTGGAAACACCATATATTTT. Amino acids: CASTPDSFSGNTIYF.